These 14 T cell receptor beta chains came from one sample sequenced in a study of cytomegalovirus exposure and HLA in healthy donors (dated by TCRdb to about 2017). The library was obtained by the immunoSEQ multiplex PCR assay. TCRdb took this table from immuneACCESS and kept in-frame rearrangements with V and J called. Such tables lack part of the clones; where checked against another copy, unresolved V genes explain under half of the gap, and the rest is unexplained. In this sample the table shows approximately 180,000 clones, approximately 86% of which occur a single time. The ten largest clonotypes hold roughly 2.7% of the sample. Sequencing was carried out using PBMCs. These receptor sequences come from a man younger than 30 in good health and CMV-seropositive.

This clone has only one observation. The chain employs TRBV7-9 and TRBJ1-2, with D perhaps matching TRBD1 (6 bases). Germline V gene sequence: CDR1 SEHNR, CDR2 FQNEAQ (reference sequence). Trimming removed 3 bases from V and 6 bases from J, with 14 bases in between. This CDR3 has 14 amino acids. CDR3 nucleotides: TGTGCCAGCAGCTTCCCGGTCAGGGGCGATGGCTACACCTTC. It codes for CASSFPVRGDGYTF.

The genes are TRBV25-1 and TRBJ2-5, with a possible D match to TRBD2 (6 bases). Germline CDR1 is MGHDK and CDR2 is SYGVNS. V was clipped by 3 bases and J by 2 bases, with 13 bases between them. This CDR3 spans 15 amino acids. The CDR3 is CASSDAGRWQETQYF. CDR3 nucleotides: TGTGCCAGCAGTGATGCGGGACGGTGGCAAGAGACCCAGTACTTC.

This clone was seen more than once but under ten times. This chain uses TRBV27 with TRBJ1-5; perhaps TRBD1 as D (5 bases). V lost 5 bases and J 6 bases, leaving 11 bases between the germline ends. Germline V gives CDR1 MNHEY, CDR2 SMNVEV (reference sequence). There are 13 residues in the CDR3. The CDR3 coding sequence is TGTGCCAGCAGTGGAAGGAGGGGTCAGCCCCAGCATTTT. Translation: CASSGRRGQPQHF.

The V gene is TRBV28, the J gene TRBJ2-1; the D gene is possibly TRBD1 (5 bases). The CDR3 runs to 14 residues. CDR1 is MDHEN, CDR2 SYDVKM, per germline. V shed 6 bases and J shed 10 bases, with 19 bases lying between them. The CDR3 nucleotides are TGTGCCAGCAGCCTATGGGGCAGCTCGAGAGAGCAGTTCTTC. Its protein is CASSLWGSSREQFF.

CDR3 DNA: TGTGCCAGCGCGGACATCTATGGCTACACCTTC. Translation: CASADIYGYTF. The V gene is TRBV4-2, the J gene TRBJ1-2; D is possibly TRBD1 (5 bases). The V end lost 8 bases, the J end lost 4 bases, and 8 bases lay between the germline ends. Germline CDR1 LGHNA, CDR2 YNFKEQ. The CDR3 extends over 11 amino acids.

This chain connects TRBV5-6 to TRBJ2-1; TRBD2 matches 10 bases. CDR1 is SGHDT and CDR2 is YYEEEE in the germline V gene. V shed 0 bases, J shed 9 bases, and the junction held 6 bases outside the gene matches. CDR3 length: 15 residues. CDR3 region: CASSLGAGGHPEQFF. The DNA for the CDR3 is TGTGCCAGCAGCTTGGGAGCGGGGGGGCATCCTGAGCAGTTCTTC.

This clone occurred once. The rearrangement links TRBV10-3 to TRBJ2-1; tentatively, D is TRBD2 (6 bases). Germline V gives CDR1 ENHRY, CDR2 SYGVKD. This CDR3 contains 14 residues. V lost 0 bases to trimming and J lost 5 bases, with 8 bases between them. CDR3 coding DNA: TGTGCCATCAGTGAGTCTGGACTAAACAATGAGCAGTTCTTC. This encodes CAISESGLNNEQFF.

The rearrangement joins TRBV7-2 to TRBJ2-7; D perhaps matches TRBD2 (6 bases). From germline, CDR1 is SGHTA and CDR2 FQGNSA. The CDR3 extends over 15 amino acids. V was cut by 3 bases and J by 1 base, with 13 bases left in between. The CDR3 region is CASSFFGSASYEQYF. The CDR3 DNA reads as TGTGCCAGCAGCTTTTTCGGGAGTGCGTCCTACGAGCAGTACTTC.

This clone was recorded a few times. The rearrangement links TRBV7-2 to TRBJ1-5, with 9 bases identical to TRBD1. In germline, CDR1 is SGHTA, CDR2 FQGNSA. The CDR3 consists of 15 residues. V shed 3 bases, J shed 8 bases, and the junction held 8 bases outside the gene matches. The CDR3, as DNA: TGTGCCAGCAGCTTGACCGGGACAGGGTCTGAGCCCCAGCATTTT. Protein sequence: CASSLTGTGSEPQHF.

This clone has only a few counts. The chain uses TRBV7-2 and TRBJ2-7; possibly TRBD1 for D (6 bases). The CDR3 totals 14 residues. Germline V lookup: CDR1 SGHTA, CDR2 FQGNSA. Trimming shortened V by 0 bases and J by 4 bases, and 10 bases separated the two germline ends. This chain's CDR3 is CASSLAFRGYEQYF. Here the CDR3 DNA reads TGTGCCAGCAGCTTAGCTTTCAGGGGATACGAGCAGTACTTC. Full variable domain (remainder filled in from reference TRBV7-2 and TRBJ2-7): GAGVSQSPSNKVTEKGKDVELRCDPISGHTALYWYRQSLGQGLEFLIYFQGNSAPDKSGLPSDRFSAERTGGSVSTLTIQRTQQEDSAVYLCASSLAFRGYEQYFGPGTRLTVT.

This chain uses TRBV6-4 with TRBJ1-6; no clear D gene. This CDR3 comprises 14 residues. From germline, CDR1 is MRHNA and CDR2 SNTAGT. With 3 bases removed from V and 5 bases from J, the gap between germline ends came to 8 bases. The CDR3 DNA reads as TGTGCCAGCAGTGAGTCACCAGATAATTCACCCCTCCACTTT. It is translated as CASSESPDNSPLHF.

The chain recombines TRBV30 with TRBJ1-6, with 8 bases fitting TRBD1. V lost 5 bases to trimming and J lost 7 bases; unmatched junction nucleotides: 7. Germline V CDR1 and CDR2: GTSNPN, SVGIG (reference sequence). The CDR3 has 14 residues. The CDR3 coding sequence is TGTGCCTGGGAGACAGGGGTAAGGAATTCACCCCTCCACTTT. The encoded protein is CAWETGVRNSPLHF.

The count of this clone is one. Written as DNA, the CDR3 is TGTGCCAGCAGCTGGACAGGGGAGGCGGGGGAGCTGTTTTTT. It encodes CASSWTGEAGELFF. The chain links TRBV11-1 to TRBJ2-2; 9 nucleotides agree with TRBD1. The V gene end was trimmed by 4 bases and the J gene end by 8 bases; junction bases not matched to a gene: 5. CDR3 length: 14 residues. CDR1 and CDR2 (germline): SGHAT, FQDESV (reference sequence).

J is TRBJ2-5 and V is TRBV18; 7 bases are shared with TRBD1. Germline values: CDR1 KGHSH, CDR2 LQKENI. The CDR3 runs to 13 residues. J lost 3 bases, V lost 7 bases, and 5 bases had no gene match. The CDR3 sequence: CASYRGIEETQYF. Here the CDR3 DNA reads TGTGCCAGCTACAGGGGTATAGAAGAGACCCAGTACTTC.